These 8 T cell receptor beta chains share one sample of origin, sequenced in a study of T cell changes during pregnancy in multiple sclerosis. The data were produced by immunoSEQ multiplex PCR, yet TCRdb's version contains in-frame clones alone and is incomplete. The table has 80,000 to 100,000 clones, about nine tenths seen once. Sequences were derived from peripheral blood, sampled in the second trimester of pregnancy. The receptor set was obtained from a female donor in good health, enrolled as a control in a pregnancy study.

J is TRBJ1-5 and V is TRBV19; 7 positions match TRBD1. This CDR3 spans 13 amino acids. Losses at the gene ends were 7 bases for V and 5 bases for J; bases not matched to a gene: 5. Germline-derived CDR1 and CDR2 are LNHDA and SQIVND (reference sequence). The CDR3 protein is CASKGAGYQPQHF. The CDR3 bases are TGTGCCAGTAAGGGGGCCGGGTATCAGCCCCAGCATTTT.

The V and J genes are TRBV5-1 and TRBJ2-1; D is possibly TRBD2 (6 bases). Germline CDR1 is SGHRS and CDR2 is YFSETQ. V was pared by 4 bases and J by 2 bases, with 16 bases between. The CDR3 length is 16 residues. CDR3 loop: CASSPLGASAYNEQFF. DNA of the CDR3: TGCGCCAGCAGCCCGCTAGGGGCTAGCGCCTACAATGAGCAGTTCTTC.

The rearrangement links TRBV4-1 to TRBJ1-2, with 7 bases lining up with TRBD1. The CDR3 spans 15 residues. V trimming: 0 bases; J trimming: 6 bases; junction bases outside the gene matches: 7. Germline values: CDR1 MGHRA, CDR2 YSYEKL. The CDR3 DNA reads TGCGCCAGCAGCCAAGATTCGGGCAGGGGGAATGGCTACACCTTC. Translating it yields CASSQDSGRGNGYTF.

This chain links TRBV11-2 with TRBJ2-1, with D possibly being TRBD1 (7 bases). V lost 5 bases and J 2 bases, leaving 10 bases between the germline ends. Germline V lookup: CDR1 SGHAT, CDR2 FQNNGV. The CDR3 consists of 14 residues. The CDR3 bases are TGTGCCAGCAGCCAGGGGGGCGCCTACAATGAGCAGTTCTTC. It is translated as CASSQGGAYNEQFF.

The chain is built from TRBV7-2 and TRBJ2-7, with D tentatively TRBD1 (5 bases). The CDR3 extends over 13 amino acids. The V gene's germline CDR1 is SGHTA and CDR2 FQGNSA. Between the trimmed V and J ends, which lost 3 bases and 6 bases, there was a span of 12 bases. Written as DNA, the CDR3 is TGTGCCAGCAGCTTGGACCCAGGGTTCGAGCAGTACTTC. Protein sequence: CASSLDPGFEQYF.

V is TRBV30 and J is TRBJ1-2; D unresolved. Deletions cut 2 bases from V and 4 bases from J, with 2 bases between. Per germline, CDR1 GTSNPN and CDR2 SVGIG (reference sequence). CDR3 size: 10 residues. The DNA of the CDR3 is TGTGCCTGGAGTCGCTATGGCTACACCTTC. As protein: CAWSRYGYTF.

The CDR3, as DNA: TGTGCCAGCAGCTTGTTGGCAGGGAGCACAGATACGCAGTATTTT. Translation gives CASSLLAGSTDTQYF. The chain combines TRBV11-2 with TRBJ2-3; the D gene is possibly TRBD1 (5 bases). Germline V gene data show CDR1 as SGHAT and CDR2 as FQNNGV. Deletions cut 3 bases from V and 0 bases from J, with 10 bases between. The CDR3 has 15 residues.

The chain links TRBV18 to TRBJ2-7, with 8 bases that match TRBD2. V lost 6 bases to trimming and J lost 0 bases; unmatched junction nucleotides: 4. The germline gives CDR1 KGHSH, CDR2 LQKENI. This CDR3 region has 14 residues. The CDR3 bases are TGTGCCAGCTCCCCCGGGACTAGCTCCTACGAGCAGTACTTC. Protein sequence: CASSPGTSSYEQYF.